The 19 T cell receptor beta chains given below trace back to one sample, sequenced in a study of T cells in Graves' hyperthyroidism and ophthalmopathy. TCR beta CDR3 regions were amplified from RNA. The HTBI primer set was used in a first-round RT-PCR of the TCR CDR3. TCRdb called the multiplex PCR reads again in MiXCR, with one record for every CDR3 protein. The sample lists 500,000 to 600,000 distinct CDR3 sequences, about 46% occurring once. The sample comprised peripheral blood or thyroid tissue (not recorded which). All receptors derive from an adult woman with Graves' disease, either hyperthyroidism or ophthalmopathy (not recorded which).

The table lists this clonotype with many counts. The chain has TRBV19 and TRBJ2-2; D tentatively fits TRBD1 or TRBD2 (5 bases each). CDR3 length: 17 residues. Germline V gene data show CDR1 as LNHDA and CDR2 as SQIVND (reference sequence). The V gene lost 3 bases and the J gene lost 3 bases, with 17 bases spanning the gap. CDR3 nucleotide sequence: TGTGCCAGTAGTATCGTAAAAACGGGACGACACACCGGGGAGCTGTTTTTT. Translated, it gives CASSIVKTGRHTGELFF.

The chain employs TRBV10-2 and TRBJ2-2; 11 nucleotides line up with TRBD2. CDR1 is WSHSY and CDR2 is SAAADI in the germline V gene. This CDR3 comprises 18 residues. The V gene end was trimmed by 6 bases and the J gene end by 3 bases; junction bases not matched to a gene: 12. The CDR3 is CASSLQLSGGAHTGELFF. CDR3 in DNA: TGCGCCAGCAGCCTACAACTTAGCGGGGGGGCTCACACCGGGGAGCTGTTTTTT.

This clonotype was counted a single time. This sequence may be a read error, since a much larger clone differs from it by one base. The V gene is TRBV7-6, the J gene TRBJ2-5; D may be TRBD2 (5 bases). The CDR3 covers 13 residues. Per the germline V gene, CDR1 is SGHVS and CDR2 is FNYEAQ. In DNA, the CDR3 is TGTGCCAGCAGCTTAGGCGGTTGGGAGATCCAGTACTTC. As protein: CASSLGGWEIQYF.

In this sample, this clonotype turned up a few times. The rearrangement joins TRBV5-8 to TRBJ1-1; unclear D gene. V was trimmed by 4 bases and J by 9 bases, leaving 10 bases between them. There are 11 residues in the CDR3. Germline assignment: CDR1 SGHTS and CDR2 YDEGEE. This CDR3 is CASSLGNKAFF. The CDR3 coding sequence is TGTGCCAGCAGCCTGGGAAATAAAGCTTTCTTT.

This clonotype was found a few times. The chain uses TRBV12-3 or TRBV12-4 and TRBJ1-1; possible D gene TRBD1, 6 bases. This CDR3 has 16 amino acids. Trimming cost V 6 bases and J 0 bases, with 17 bases left between them. The CDR3 DNA reads TGTGCCAGCAGGCCCGCCGGGACATCGGTGAACACTGAAGCTTTCTTT. It encodes CASRPAGTSVNTEAFF.

At least ten counts were recorded for this clonotype. The rearrangement joins TRBV20-1 to TRBJ1-1, with TRBD1 identical over 8 bases. The ends lost 7 bases at V and 0 bases at J; junction bases unmatched: 7. CDR3 length equals 14 residues. Looked up from germline, CDR1 is DFQATT and CDR2 is SNEGSKA (reference sequence). The CDR3 spells CSVGQGLMNTEAFF. The CDR3 DNA follows: TGCAGTGTTGGACAGGGCCTCATGAACACTGAAGCTTTCTTT.

This clonotype was counted at least ten times. This chain links TRBV12-3 or TRBV12-4 with TRBJ1-2; D is unresolved. V dropped 4 bases and J dropped 5 bases, with 8 bases sitting between them. This CDR3 is built from 12 residues. The DNA for the CDR3 is TGTGCCAGCAGTTCCCTTAGGTATGGCTACACCTTC. Translating gives CASSSLRYGYTF.

V gene TRBV11-2 combines with J gene TRBJ2-7; a weak D match, TRBD2 (5 bases). Germline CDR1 reads SGHAT; CDR2 reads FQNNGV. This CDR3 has 13 amino acids. Deletions cut 5 bases from V and 7 bases from J, with 15 bases between. The CDR3 sequence: CASSKSALAEQYF. Here the CDR3 DNA reads TGTGCCAGCAGCAAATCGGCCCTAGCTGAGCAGTACTTC. The variable domain in full, completed from reference TRBV11-2 and TRBJ2-7, reads EAGVAQSPRYKIIEKRQSVAFWCNPISGHATLYWYQQILGQGPKLLIQFQNNGVVDDSQLPKDRFSAERLKGVDSTLKIQPAKLEDSAVYLCASSKSALAEQYFGPGTRLTVT.

This clonotype was counted only a few times. The chain has TRBV20-1 and TRBJ1-2; D is uncertain. The CDR3 totals 10 residues. From germline, CDR1 is DFQATT and CDR2 SNEGSKA (reference sequence). The CDR3 DNA follows: TGCAGCACCCCCGGGTATGGCTACACCTTC. It specifies CSTPGYGYTF.

The sample holds one count of this clonotype. The gene calls are TRBV29-1 and TRBJ2-5; D possibly corresponds to TRBD2 (7 bases). The CDR3 length is 13 residues. V was clipped by 4 bases and J by 5 bases, with 14 bases between them. Per the germline V gene, CDR1 is SQVTM and CDR2 is ANQGSEA. This CDR3 is CSVVGGAGETQYF. For the CDR3, the DNA is TGCAGCGTTGTGGGGGGGGCCGGGGAGACCCAGTACTTC.

The rearrangement uses TRBV7-2 and TRBJ2-3, with 7 bases identical to TRBD2. Germline values: CDR1 SGHTA, CDR2 FQGNSA. V trimming: 4 bases; J trimming: 4 bases; junction bases outside the gene matches: 5. This CDR3 contains 14 residues. The CDR3, as DNA: TGTGCCAGCAGCTCGAGCGGGACCGCAGATACGCAGTATTTT. Its protein is CASSSSGTADTQYF.

This clonotype has at least ten counts. The chain uses TRBV10-3 and TRBJ2-7; a possible D gene is TRBD2 (6 bases). The CDR3 has 12 amino acids. Trimming removed 6 bases from V and 4 bases from J, with 10 bases in between. Germline assignment: CDR1 ENHRY and CDR2 SYGVKD. The CDR3 here is CAISGSQYEQYF. The CDR3 region has the DNA TGTGCCATCAGCGGGAGTCAATACGAGCAGTACTTC.

This chain connects TRBV5-1 to TRBJ1-1; 9 bases are a match to TRBD1. Germline V gene data show CDR1 as SGHRS and CDR2 as YFSETQ. The V segment lost 0 bases and the J segment 4 bases; nucleotides outside the gene matches: 10. The length of the CDR3 is 17 residues. CDR3 in amino acids: CASSLGGQGYYGTEAFF. The CDR3 DNA follows: TGCGCCAGCAGCTTGGGGGGACAGGGATATTATGGCACTGAAGCTTTCTTT.

Ten or more counts support this clonotype. The chain joins TRBV12-3 or TRBV12-4 to TRBJ1-1, with D uncertain. This CDR3 comprises 14 residues. The V end was cut by 5 bases, the J end by 4 bases, with 14 bases between. The CDR3 bases are TGTGCCAGCAGTAAGGTTTGGGCCGGCACTGAAGCTTTCTTT. This translates into CASSKVWAGTEAFF.

This clonotype was seen at least ten times. This CDR3 is CASSIAGQGALLRGSPLHF. The DNA for the CDR3 is TGTGCCAGTAGTATAGCGGGACAGGGGGCGCTTCTACGGGGATCACCCCTCCACTTT. This chain connects TRBV19 to TRBJ1-6, with 12 bases matching TRBD1. Germline assignment: CDR1 LNHDA and CDR2 SQIVND (reference sequence). The CDR3 spans 19 residues. Trimming removed 1 base from V and 10 bases from J; junction bases left unmatched: 14.

The V gene is TRBV12-3 or TRBV12-4, the J gene TRBJ1-5, with 10 bases matching TRBD1. This CDR3 is 18 amino acids long. V lost 4 bases, J lost 1 base, and 10 bases stayed unmatched. Here the CDR3 DNA reads TGTGCCAGCAGTTACCGGGACAGGGGACCTTTGAGCAATCAGCCCCAGCATTTT. Protein product: CASSYRDRGPLSNQPQHF.

The chain combines TRBV6-1 with TRBJ2-2; unclear D gene. The CDR3 extends over 14 amino acids. V lost 3 bases and J 3 bases, leaving 8 bases between the germline ends. Germline V CDR1 and CDR2: MNHNS, SASEGT. In DNA form, the CDR3 reads TGTGCCAGCAGTGATACCAGACACACCGGGGAGCTGTTTTTT. Its protein is CASSDTRHTGELFF.

On this clonotype: Just one base apart from a much larger clone, this may be a read error. The chain links TRBV10-3 to TRBJ1-4; unclear D gene. The CDR3 contains 17 residues. CDR1 ENHRY and CDR2 SYGVKD come from the germline V gene. Trimming left V 4 bases short and J 2 bases short, with 17 bases between. CDR3 DNA sequence: TGTGCCATCAGTGCACGTTTTTCGGGAGCGACTAATGAAAAACTGTTTTTT. Translating gives CAISARFSGATNEKLFF.

This clonotype was found a few times. The V and J genes are TRBV12-3 or TRBV12-4 and TRBJ2-7; maybe TRBD1 (6 bases). V was pared by 8 bases and J by 2 bases, with 16 bases between. The CDR3 is 14 residues long. CDR3 in amino acids: CASGREQGPYEQYF. CDR3 nucleotides: TGTGCCAGCGGGCGAGAACAGGGCCCCTACGAGCAGTACTTC.